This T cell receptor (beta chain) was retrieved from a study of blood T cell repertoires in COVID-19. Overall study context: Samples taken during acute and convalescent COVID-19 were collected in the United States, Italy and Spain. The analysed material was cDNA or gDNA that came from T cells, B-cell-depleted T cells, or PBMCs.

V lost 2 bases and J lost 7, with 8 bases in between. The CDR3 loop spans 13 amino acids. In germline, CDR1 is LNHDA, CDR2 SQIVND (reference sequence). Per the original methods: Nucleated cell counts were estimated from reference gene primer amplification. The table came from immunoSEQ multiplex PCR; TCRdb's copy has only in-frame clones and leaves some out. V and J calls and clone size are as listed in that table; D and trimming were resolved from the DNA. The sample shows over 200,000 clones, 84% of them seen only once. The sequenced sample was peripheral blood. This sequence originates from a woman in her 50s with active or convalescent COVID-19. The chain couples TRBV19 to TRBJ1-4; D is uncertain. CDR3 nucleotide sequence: TGTGCCAGTAGTATATTGGGCACTGAAAAACTGTTTTTT. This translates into CASSILGTEKLFF.